A single TCR beta chain is shown here with its context. The data originate from a study of cytomegalovirus exposure and HLA in healthy donors. Primers included in the PCR were 60 Vbeta and 13 Jbeta primers. In the original processing: Later work found 65 million to 100 million unique TCR beta chains, with roughly 11 million shared. The assay was immunoSEQ multiplex PCR, and TCRdb's table has in-frame clones only and misses some. V and J calls and clone size are copied from that table; D and trimming were computed from the DNA. Among around 150,000 clones listed, roughly 63% were seen once. This receptor was obtained from a woman aged 60 to 75 in good health and CMV-seropositive. The sample taken for sequencing was PBMCs.

CDR3 in amino acids: CASSPDRATSGNTIYF. CDR3 nucleotides: TGTGCCAGCTCACCCGACAGGGCCACCTCTGGAAACACCATATATTTT. The chain carries TRBV18 and TRBJ1-3; TRBD1 matches 7 bases. Germline V gene sequence: CDR1 KGHSH, CDR2 LQKENI. The ends lost 3 bases at V and 0 bases at J; junction bases unmatched: 5. The CDR3 totals 16 residues.